The entry below describes one T cell receptor (beta chain). Its antigen is still unknown. Primed by a sample-barcoded 5' primer and a J-beta primer mix, a second PCR proceeded for 7 to 11 cycles. One entry per CDR3 protein, called by TCRdb with MiXCR from the 5' RACE reads. The repertoire holds hundreds of thousands of distinct CDR3 sequences, with about a quarter as singletons. The data were obtained in a study of blood T cells in healthy people across ages. This CDR3 has 13 amino acids. CDR1 is DFQATT, CDR2 SNEGSKA, per germline (reference sequence). Trimming removed 0 bases at V and 8 bases at J, with 10 bases between. Study conclusions and caveats: No one knew whether donors had CMV, which possibly confounded expanded clonotype changes.

The same data also went into a second study, on T cells of mothers and their children. That paper states: Donors were three healthy Caucasian mothers and their six children. At a sensitivity of approximately 100 clones per million clonotypes, no persistent microchimeric T cell clones appeared.

This chain links TRBV20-1 with TRBJ1-4, with D hard to call. The TCR sequence derives from a boy under 10 years old in good health. The source material was blood. CDR3 in DNA: TGCAGTGCTAGAGAAAAAGGGAGGGAAAAACTGTTTTTT. As protein: CSAREKGREKLFF.